Shown below are 9 T cell receptor beta chains from a single sample sequenced in a study of control samples from healthy donors and cancer patients (TCRdb year 2020). Receptor amplification or capture employed the immunoSEQ multiplex PCR assay. In its TCRdb copy, this immuneACCESS table keeps in-frame sequences only and misses some clones. Where compared with another copy, unresolved V genes explain less than half of these, and the others have no known cause. A total of approximately 50,000 clones appear in this sample, 95% of them only once. The ten largest clones capture approximately 2.2% of the sample. The source material was blood. Receptors originate from a man aged 25-45 years in good health.

The CDR3 is CASSLQGRGETQYF. The CDR3 DNA is TGTGCCAGCAGTTTACAGGGGAGAGGAGAGACCCAGTACTTC. The chain couples TRBV28 to TRBJ2-5; TRBD1 is a possible D gene (6 bases). Germline V gene sequence: CDR1 MDHEN, CDR2 SYDVKM. Trimming stripped 2 bases from V and 4 bases from J, with 11 bases between. CDR3 size: 14 residues.

V is TRBV19 and J is TRBJ2-1; D gene ambiguous. Between the trimmed V and J ends, which lost 3 bases and 5 bases, there was a span of 8 bases. The CDR3 loop spans 13 amino acids. Germline CDR1 and CDR2: LNHDA and SQIVND (reference sequence). The CDR3 DNA follows: TGTGCCAGTAGTATCTCCCCTAACAATGAGCAGTTCTTC. Its translation is CASSISPNNEQFF.

This chain connects TRBV7-9 to TRBJ2-2; TRBD2 aligns across 9 bases. Trimming cost V 10 bases and J 6 bases; bases outside gene matches: 12. Germline V gene sequence: CDR1 SEHNR, CDR2 FQNEAQ (reference sequence). The CDR3 is made up of 15 amino acids. The CDR3, as DNA: TGTGCCATCCCCGGAGTAGCGGGAGAGGCCGGGGAGCTGTTTTTT. It encodes CAIPGVAGEAGELFF.

The CDR3 region is CASAEGLLYEQYF. CDR3 in DNA: TGTGCCAGCGCGGAGGGACTACTTTACGAGCAGTACTTC. The chain carries TRBV3-1 (or the pseudogene TRBV3-2) and TRBJ2-7; 7 bases map to TRBD2. Germline CDR1 LGHDT, CDR2 YNNKEL (reference sequence). The V and J ends lost 8 bases and 4 bases, in that order; junction bases with no gene match: 8. The CDR3 runs 13 residues.

CDR3 nucleotide sequence: TGCAGCGTGGGGACACCCTTCATGAACACTGAAGCTTTCTTT. It is translated as CSVGTPFMNTEAFF. V usage is TRBV29-1 and J usage is TRBJ1-1; perhaps TRBD1 as D (6 bases). The CDR3 totals 14 residues. Germline CDR1 is SQVTM and CDR2 is ANQGSEA. The V gene lost 6 bases and the J gene lost 0 bases, with 14 bases spanning the gap.

V and J are TRBV7-8 and TRBJ1-2; D is undetermined. Trimming pared 5 bases from V and 4 bases from J, leaving 14 bases between. Germline V lookup: CDR1 SGHVS, CDR2 FQNEAQ. The CDR3 runs to 14 residues. The CDR3 reads CASSLKGASYGYTF. CDR3 in DNA: TGTGCCAGCAGCCTTAAGGGTGCTTCCTATGGCTACACCTTC.

The gene calls are TRBV27 and TRBJ2-2, with a weak D call TRBD1 (5 bases). This CDR3 spans 14 amino acids. Per germline, CDR1 MNHEY and CDR2 SMNVEV (reference sequence). Trimming stripped 6 bases from V and 9 bases from J, with 17 bases between. CDR3 amino acids: CASRERQLHRELFF. In nucleotides, the CDR3 is TGTGCCAGCAGAGAGAGACAGTTACACCGGGAGCTGTTTTTT.

The rearrangement joins TRBV7-8 to TRBJ1-1, with D possibly TRBD1 on 5 matching bases. V was shortened by 5 bases and J by 5 bases, with 15 bases between the two germline ends. Germline V lookup: CDR1 SGHVS, CDR2 FQNEAQ. CDR3 size: 14 residues. The CDR3 loop is CASSPGTAKTEAFF. The CDR3 DNA follows: TGTGCCAGCAGCCCAGGGACTGCGAAGACTGAAGCTTTCTTT. The entire variable domain, with the rest obtained from reference TRBV7-8 and TRBJ1-1, is as follows: GAGVSQSPRYKVAKRGQDVALRCDPISGHVSLFWYQQALGQGPEFLTYFQNEAQLDKSGLPSDRFFAERPEGSVSTLKIQRTQQEDSAVYLCASSPGTAKTEAFFGQGTRLTVV.

The chain carries TRBV7-9 and TRBJ2-5; a possible D gene is TRBD2 (6 bases). This CDR3 is 14 amino acids long. The ends were cut back, 6 bases at V and 2 bases at J, with 13 bases in the middle. CDR1 and CDR2 from the germline V gene are SEHNR and FQNEAQ (reference sequence). This CDR3 reads CASSPIGGQETQYF. CDR3 sequence (DNA): TGTGCCAGCAGTCCGATCGGGGGTCAAGAGACCCAGTACTTC.